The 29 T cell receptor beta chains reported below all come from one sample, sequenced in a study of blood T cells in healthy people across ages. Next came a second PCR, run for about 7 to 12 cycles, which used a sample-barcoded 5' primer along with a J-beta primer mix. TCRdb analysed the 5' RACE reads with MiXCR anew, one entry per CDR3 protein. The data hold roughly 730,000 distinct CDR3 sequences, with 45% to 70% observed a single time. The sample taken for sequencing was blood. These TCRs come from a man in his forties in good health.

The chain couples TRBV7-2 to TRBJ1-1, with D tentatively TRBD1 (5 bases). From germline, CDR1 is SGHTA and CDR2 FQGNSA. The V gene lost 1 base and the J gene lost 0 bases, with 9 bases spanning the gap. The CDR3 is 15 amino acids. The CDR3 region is CASSLGGRMNTEAFF. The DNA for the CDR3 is TGTGCCAGCAGCTTAGGGGGGAGGATGAACACTGAAGCTTTCTTT.

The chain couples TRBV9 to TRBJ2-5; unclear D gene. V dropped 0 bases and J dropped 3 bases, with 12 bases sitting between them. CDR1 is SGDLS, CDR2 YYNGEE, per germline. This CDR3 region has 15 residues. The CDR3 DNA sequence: TGTGCCAGCAGCGTAGCCCCAGGTACCGAAGAGACCCAGTACTTC. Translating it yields CASSVAPGTEETQYF. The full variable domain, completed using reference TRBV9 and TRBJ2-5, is DSGVTQTPKHLITATGQRVTLRCSPRSGDLSVYWYQQSLDQGLQFLIQYYNGEERAKGNILERFSAQQFPDLHSELNLSSLELGDSALYFCASSVAPGTEETQYFGPGTRLLVL.

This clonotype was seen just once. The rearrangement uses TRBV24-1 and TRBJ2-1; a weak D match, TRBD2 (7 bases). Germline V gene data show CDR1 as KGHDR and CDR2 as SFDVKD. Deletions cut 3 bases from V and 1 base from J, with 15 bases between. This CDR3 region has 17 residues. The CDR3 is CATSDPMSGTSYNEQFF. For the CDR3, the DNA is TGTGCCACCAGTGATCCCATGAGCGGGACATCCTACAATGAGCAGTTCTTC.

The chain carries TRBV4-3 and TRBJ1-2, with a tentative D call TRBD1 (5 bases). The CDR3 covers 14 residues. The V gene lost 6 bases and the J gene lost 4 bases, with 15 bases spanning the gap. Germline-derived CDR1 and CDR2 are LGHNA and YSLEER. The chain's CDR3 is CASSAAAGSYGYTF. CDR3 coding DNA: TGCGCCAGCAGTGCGGCGGCAGGGAGCTATGGCTACACCTTC.

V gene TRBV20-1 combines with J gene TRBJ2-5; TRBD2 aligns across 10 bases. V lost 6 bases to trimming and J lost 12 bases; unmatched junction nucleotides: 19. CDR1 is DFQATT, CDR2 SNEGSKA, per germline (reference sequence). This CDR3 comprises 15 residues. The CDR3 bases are TGCAGTGCACCCTCACCGGGACTAGCGCTACGAGCGGAGTACTTC. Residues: CSAPSPGLALRAEYF.

The CDR3 loop is CASSFLGARQAQHF. For the CDR3, the DNA is TGTGCCAGCAGTTTCTTGGGGGCCCGGCAGGCCCAGCATTTT. The chain has TRBV12-3 or TRBV12-4 and TRBJ1-5; D may be TRBD1 (6 bases). The germline V and J ends were trimmed by 3 bases and 11 bases, with 17 bases remaining between them. The CDR3 totals 14 residues.

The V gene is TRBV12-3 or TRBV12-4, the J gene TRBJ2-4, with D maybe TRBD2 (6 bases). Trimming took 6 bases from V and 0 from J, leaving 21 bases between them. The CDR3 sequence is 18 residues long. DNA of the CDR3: TGTGCCAGCAGCATGACGGTCTCGGGGGTGCCAGCCAAAAACATTCAGTACTTC. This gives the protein CASSMTVSGVPAKNIQYF.

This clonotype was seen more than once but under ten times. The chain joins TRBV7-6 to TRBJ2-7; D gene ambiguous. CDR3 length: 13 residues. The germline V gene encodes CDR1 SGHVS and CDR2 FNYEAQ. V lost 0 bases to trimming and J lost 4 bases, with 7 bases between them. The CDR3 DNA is TGTGCCAGCAGCTTAGCGTTGGGGTACGAGCAGTACTTC. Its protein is CASSLALGYEQYF.

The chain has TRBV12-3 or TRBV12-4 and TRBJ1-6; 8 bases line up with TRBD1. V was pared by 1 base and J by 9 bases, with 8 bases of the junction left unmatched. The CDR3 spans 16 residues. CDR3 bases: TGTGCCAGCAGTTTAGAAGGGACAGGAAAAAGTTCACCCCTCCACTTT. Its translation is CASSLEGTGKSSPLHF.

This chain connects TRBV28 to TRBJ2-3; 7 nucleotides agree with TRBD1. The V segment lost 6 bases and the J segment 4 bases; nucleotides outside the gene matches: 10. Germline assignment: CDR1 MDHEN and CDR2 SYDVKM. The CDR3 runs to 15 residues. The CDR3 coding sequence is TGTGCCAGCAGACCGCCGGGACAGTTGGCAGATACGCAGTATTTT. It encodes CASRPPGQLADTQYF.

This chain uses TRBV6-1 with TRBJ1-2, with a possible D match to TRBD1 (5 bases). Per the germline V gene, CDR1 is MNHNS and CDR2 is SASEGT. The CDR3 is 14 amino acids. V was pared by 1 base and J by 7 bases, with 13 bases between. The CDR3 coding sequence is TGTGCCAGCAGTGAAGATTTCAGGGCGGCTGGCTACACCTTC. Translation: CASSEDFRAAGYTF.

CDR3 residues: CASSSGGQGASYEQYF. In DNA, the CDR3 is TGTGCCAGCAGTTCCGGAGGACAGGGGGCTTCCTACGAGCAGTACTTC. The chain links TRBV6-5 to TRBJ2-7; TRBD1 aligns across 11 bases. J was trimmed by 1 base and V by 4 bases; bases with no gene match: 6. The V gene's germline CDR1 is MNHEY and CDR2 SVGAGI. The CDR3 consists of 16 residues.

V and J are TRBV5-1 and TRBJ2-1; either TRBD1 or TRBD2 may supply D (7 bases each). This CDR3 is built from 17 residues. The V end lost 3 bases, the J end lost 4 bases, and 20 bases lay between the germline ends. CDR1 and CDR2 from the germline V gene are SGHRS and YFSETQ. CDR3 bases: TGCGCCAGCAGCTCGGGCCTCAGGGGGGGTGGTTACAATGAGCAGTTCTTC. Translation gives CASSSGLRGGGYNEQFF.

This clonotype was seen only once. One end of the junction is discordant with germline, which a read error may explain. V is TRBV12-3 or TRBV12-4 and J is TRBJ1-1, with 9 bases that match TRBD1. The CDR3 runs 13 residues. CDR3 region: CASSIDRGTEAFF. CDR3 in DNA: TGTGCCAGCAGTATTGACAGGGGGACTGAGGCTTTCTTT.

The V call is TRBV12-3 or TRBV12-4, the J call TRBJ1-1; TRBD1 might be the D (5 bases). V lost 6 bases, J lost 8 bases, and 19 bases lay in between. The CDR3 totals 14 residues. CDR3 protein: CASSLRSPRGEAFF. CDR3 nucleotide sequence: TGTGCCAGCAGCTTAAGGTCCCCTCGGGGGGAAGCTTTCTTT.

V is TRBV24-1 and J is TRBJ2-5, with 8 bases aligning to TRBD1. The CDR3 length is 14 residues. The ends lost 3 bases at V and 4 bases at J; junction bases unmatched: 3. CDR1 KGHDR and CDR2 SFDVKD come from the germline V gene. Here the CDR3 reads CATSDTDRGETQYF. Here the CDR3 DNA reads TGTGCCACCAGTGATACTGACAGGGGAGAGACCCAGTACTTC.

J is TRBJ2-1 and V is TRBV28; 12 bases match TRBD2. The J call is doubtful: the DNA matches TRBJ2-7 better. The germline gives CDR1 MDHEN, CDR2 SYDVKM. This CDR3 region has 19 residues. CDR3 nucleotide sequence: TGTGCCAGCAGTTTATTAGGGCTAGCGGGAGGGTCCGCCTACAATGAGCAGTACTTC. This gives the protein CASSLLGLAGGSAYNEQYF.

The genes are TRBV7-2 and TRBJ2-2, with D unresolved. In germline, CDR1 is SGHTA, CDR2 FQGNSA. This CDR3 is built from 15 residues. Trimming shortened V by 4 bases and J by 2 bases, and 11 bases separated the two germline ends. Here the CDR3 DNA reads TGTGCCAGCAGCTCCTTTTTAGGAAACACCGGGGAGCTGTTTTTT. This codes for CASSSFLGNTGELFF.

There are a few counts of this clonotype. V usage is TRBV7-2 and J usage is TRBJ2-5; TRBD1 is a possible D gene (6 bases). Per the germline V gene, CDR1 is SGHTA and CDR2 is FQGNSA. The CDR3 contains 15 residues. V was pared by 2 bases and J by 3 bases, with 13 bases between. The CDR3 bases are TGTGCCAGCAGCTTAAAGACAGGTCGCGAAGAGACCCAGTACTTC. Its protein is CASSLKTGREETQYF.

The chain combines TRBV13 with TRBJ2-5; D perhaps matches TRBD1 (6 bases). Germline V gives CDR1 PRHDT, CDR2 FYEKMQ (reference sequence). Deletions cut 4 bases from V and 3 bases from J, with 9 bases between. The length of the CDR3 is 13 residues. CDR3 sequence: CASSSRGKETQYF. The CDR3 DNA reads TGTGCCAGCAGCTCCAGGGGCAAAGAGACCCAGTACTTC. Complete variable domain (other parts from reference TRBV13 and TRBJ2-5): AAGVIQSPRHLIKEKRETATLKCYPIPRHDTVYWYQQGPGQDPQFLISFYEKMQSDKGSIPDRFSAQQFSDYHSELNMSSLELGDSALYFCASSSRGKETQYFGPGTRLLVL.

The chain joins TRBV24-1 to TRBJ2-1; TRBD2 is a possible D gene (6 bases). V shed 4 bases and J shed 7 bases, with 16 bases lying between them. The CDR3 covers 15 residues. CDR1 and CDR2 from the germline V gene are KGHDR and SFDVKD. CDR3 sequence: CATSDPTGTLNEQFF. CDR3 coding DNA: TGTGCCACCAGTGACCCAACCGGGACTTTAAATGAGCAGTTCTTC.

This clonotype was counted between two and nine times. The CDR3 spells CASHLGQGYQPQHF. The CDR3 DNA follows: TGTGCCAGCCACCTCGGACAGGGATATCAGCCCCAGCATTTT. The chain couples TRBV2 to TRBJ1-5; 8 bases map to TRBD1. After removal of 8 bases from V and 5 bases from J, the junction contained 8 bases not matched to a gene. This CDR3 contains 14 residues. Germline CDR1 reads SNHLY; CDR2 reads FYNNEI.

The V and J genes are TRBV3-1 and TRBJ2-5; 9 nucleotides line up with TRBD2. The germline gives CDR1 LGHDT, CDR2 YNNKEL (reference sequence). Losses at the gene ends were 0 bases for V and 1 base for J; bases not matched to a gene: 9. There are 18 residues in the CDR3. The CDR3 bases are TGTGCCAGCAGCCAAGAACTCAGTAGCGGGGGACCCCAAGAGACCCAGTACTTC. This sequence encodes CASSQELSSGGPQETQYF.

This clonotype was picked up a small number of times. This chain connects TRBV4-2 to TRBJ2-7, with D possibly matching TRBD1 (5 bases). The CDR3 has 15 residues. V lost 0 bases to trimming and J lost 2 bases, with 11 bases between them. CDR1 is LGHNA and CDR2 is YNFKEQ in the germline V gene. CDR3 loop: CASSQDPDRTYEQYF. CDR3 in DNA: TGTGCCAGCAGCCAAGATCCCGACAGAACCTACGAGCAGTACTTC.

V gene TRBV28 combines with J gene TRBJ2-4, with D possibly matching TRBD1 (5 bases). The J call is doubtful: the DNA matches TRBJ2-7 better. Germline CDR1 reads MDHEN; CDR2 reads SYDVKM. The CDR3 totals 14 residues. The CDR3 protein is CASSVGRAAYEQYF. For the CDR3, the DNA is TGTGCCAGCAGTGTCGGCAGGGCCGCCTACGAGCAGTACTTC.

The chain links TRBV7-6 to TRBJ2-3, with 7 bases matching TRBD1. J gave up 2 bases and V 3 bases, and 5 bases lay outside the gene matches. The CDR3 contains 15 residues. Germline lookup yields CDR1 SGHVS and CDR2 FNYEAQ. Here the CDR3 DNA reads TGTGCCAGCAGCTTTCGGGACAGAGACACAGATACGCAGTATTTT. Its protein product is CASSFRDRDTDTQYF.

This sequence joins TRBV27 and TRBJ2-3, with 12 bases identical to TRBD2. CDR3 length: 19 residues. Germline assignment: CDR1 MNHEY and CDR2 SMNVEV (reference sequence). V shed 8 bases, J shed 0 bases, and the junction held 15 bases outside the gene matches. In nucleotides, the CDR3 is TGTGCCAGCCCTCTCCGAACTAGCGGGAGGACCCCTAGCACAGATACGCAGTATTTT. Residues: CASPLRTSGRTPSTDTQYF.

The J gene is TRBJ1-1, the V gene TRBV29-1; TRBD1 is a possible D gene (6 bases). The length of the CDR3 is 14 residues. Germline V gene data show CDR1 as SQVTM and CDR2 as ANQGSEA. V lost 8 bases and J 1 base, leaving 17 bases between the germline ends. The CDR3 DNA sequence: TGCAGCATAGCGGGGGCCTCTCCGAACACTGAAGCTTTCTTT. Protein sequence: CSIAGASPNTEAFF.

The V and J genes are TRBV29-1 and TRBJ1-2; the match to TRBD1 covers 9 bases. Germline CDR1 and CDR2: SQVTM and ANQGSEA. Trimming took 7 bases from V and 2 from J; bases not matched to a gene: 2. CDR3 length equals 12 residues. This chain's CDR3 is CSDGTGNYGYTF. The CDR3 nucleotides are TGCAGCGATGGGACAGGGAACTATGGCTACACCTTC.